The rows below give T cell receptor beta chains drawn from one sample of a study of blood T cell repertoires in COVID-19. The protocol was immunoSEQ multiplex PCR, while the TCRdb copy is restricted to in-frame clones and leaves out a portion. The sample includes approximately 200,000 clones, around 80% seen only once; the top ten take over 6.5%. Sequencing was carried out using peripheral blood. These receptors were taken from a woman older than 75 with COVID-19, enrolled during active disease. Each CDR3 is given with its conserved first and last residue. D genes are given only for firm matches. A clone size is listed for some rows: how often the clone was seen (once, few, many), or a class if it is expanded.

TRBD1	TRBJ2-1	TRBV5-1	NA	CASQILAGGLNEQFF	TGCGCCAGCCAGATCCTCGCAGGGGGCTTAAATGAGCAGTTCTTC
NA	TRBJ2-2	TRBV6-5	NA	CASYPRANHRGAVF	TGTGCCAGCTATCCAAGGGCTAATCACCGGGGAGCTGTTTTT
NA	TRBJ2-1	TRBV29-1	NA	CSVVEAPIYNEQFF	TGCAGCGTGGTAGAGGCGCCAATCTACAATGAGCAGTTCTTC
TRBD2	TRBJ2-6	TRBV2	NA	CASSERGAGANVLTF	TGTGCCAGCAGTGAGCGGGGGGCCGGGGCCAACGTCCTGACTTTC
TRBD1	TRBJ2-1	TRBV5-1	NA	CASSLGQVMNEQFF	TGCGCCAGCAGCTTAGGACAGGTGATGAATGAGCAGTTCTTC
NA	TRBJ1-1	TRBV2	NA	CASRPWTDNTEAFF	TGTGCCAGCAGGCCATGGACAGACAACACTGAAGCTTTCTTT
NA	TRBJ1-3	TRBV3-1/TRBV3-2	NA	CASSQDRNSGNTIYF	TGTGCCAGCAGCCAAGATAGAAACTCTGGAAACACCATATATTTT
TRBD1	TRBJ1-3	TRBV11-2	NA	CASGIGQASSGNTIYF	TGTGCCAGCGGAATAGGACAGGCAAGCTCTGGAAACACCATATATTTT
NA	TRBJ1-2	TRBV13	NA	CASREGLGRDRYGYTF	TGTGCCAGCAGGGAGGGACTGGGACGAGATCGCTATGGCTACACCTTC
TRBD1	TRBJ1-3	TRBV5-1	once	CASKRDSGNTIYF	TGCGCCAGCAAACGGGACAGTGGAAACACCATATATTTT
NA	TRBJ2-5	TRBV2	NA	CASSEAQGTLGTQYF	TGTGCCAGCAGTGAAGCCCAGGGTACTCTCGGGACCCAGTACTTC
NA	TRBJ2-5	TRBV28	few	CASMVEEQETQYF	TGTGCCAGCATGGTGGAGGAACAAGAGACCCAGTACTTC
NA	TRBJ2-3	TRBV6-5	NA	CASRRSFSTDTQYF	TGTGCCAGCAGGCGGAGCTTTAGCACAGATACGCAGTATTTT
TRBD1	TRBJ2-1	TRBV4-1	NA	CASSHPGRRGYNEQFF	TGCGCCAGCAGCCACCCAGGGCGCAGGGGGTACAATGAGCAGTTCTTC
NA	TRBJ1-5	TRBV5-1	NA	CASSLGEASNQPQHF	TGCGCCAGCAGCTTGGGAGAGGCCAGCAATCAGCCCCAGCATTTT
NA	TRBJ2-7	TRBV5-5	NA	CASSLIQGYEQYF	TGTGCCAGCAGCTTGATTCAGGGGTACGAGCAGTACTTC
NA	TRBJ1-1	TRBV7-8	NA	CASSIPQGNTEAFF	TGTGCCAGCAGCATACCACAGGGGAACACTGAAGCTTTCTTT
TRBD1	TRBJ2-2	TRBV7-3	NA	CASRQGAGTGELFF	TGTGCCAGCAGGCAGGGGGCGGGCACCGGGGAGCTGTTTTTT
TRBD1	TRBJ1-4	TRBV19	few	CASSKGQGNEKLFF	TGTGCCAGTAGTAAGGGACAGGGTAATGAAAAACTGTTTTTT
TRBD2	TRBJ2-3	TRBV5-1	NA	CASSSMLAASTDTQYF	TGCGCCAGCAGCTCCATGCTAGCGGCTAGCACAGATACGCAGTATTTT
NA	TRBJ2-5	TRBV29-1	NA	CSVEDRPLRETQYF	TGCAGCGTTGAAGATCGTCCCCTGAGAGAGACCCAGTACTTC
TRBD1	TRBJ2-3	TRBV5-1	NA	CASTPGQGADTQYF	TGCGCCAGCACCCCGGGACAGGGGGCAGATACGCAGTATTTT
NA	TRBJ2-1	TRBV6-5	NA	CASSLVGGGNEQFF	TGTGCCAGCAGCCTAGTAGGGGGTGGAAATGAGCAGTTCTTC
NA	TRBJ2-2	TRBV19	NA	CASSFRVAGELFF	TGTGCCAGTAGCTTCAGGGTGGCCGGGGAGCTGTTTTTT
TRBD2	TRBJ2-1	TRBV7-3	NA	CASSPSTLAGVGEQFF	TGTGCCAGCAGCCCATCAACGTTAGCGGGAGTTGGTGAGCAGTTCTTC
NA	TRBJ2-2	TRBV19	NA	CASSIPSFHTTGELFF	TGTGCCAGTAGTATCCCGAGCTTCCATACCACCGGGGAGCTGTTTTTT
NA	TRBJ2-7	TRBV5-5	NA	CASSSPRGRTIRDEQYF	TGTGCCAGCAGCTCCCCCAGGGGACGTACCATCCGGGACGAGCAGTACTTC
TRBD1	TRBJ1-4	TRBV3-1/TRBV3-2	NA	CASSTGVGEKLFF	TGTGCCAGCAGTACAGGGGTAGGAGAAAAACTGTTTTTT
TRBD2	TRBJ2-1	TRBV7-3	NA	CASSLTSGGAVEQFF	TGTGCCAGCAGCTTGACTAGCGGGGGGGCGGTTGAGCAGTTCTTC
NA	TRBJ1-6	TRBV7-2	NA	CASSFSWSSPLHF	TGTGCCAGCAGCTTTTCTTGGAGTTCACCCCTCCACTTT
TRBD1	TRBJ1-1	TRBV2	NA	CASSAWTGARTGDEAFF	TGTGCCAGCAGTGCCTGGACAGGGGCCCGGACGGGGGATGAAGCTTTCTTT
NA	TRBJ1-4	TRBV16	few	CASSSVADTNEKLFF	TGTGCCAGCAGCTCTGTCGCGGATACTAATGAAAAACTGTTTTTT
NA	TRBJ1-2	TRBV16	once	CASSQSRTEYGYTF	TGTGCCAGCAGCCAATCCAGGACTGAATATGGCTACACCTTC
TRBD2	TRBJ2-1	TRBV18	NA	CASSPPGLADYNEQFF	TGTGCCAGCTCACCACCGGGCCTAGCGGATTACAATGAGCAGTTCTTC
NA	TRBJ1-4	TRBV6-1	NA	CASSEVLGGNEKLFF	TGTGCCAGCAGTGAAGTTCTGGGAGGTAATGAAAAACTGTTTTTT
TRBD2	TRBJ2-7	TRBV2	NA	CASRVSGSSYEQYF	TGTGCCAGCAGGGTTAGCGGGAGTTCCTACGAGCAGTACTTC
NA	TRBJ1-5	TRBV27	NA	CASSLWRGQPQHF	TGTGCCAGCAGTTTATGGCGAGGGCAGCCCCAGCATTTT
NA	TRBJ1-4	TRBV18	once	CASSRGGATNEKLFF	TGTGCCAGCTCCCGCGGGGGCGCAACTAATGAAAAACTGTTTTTT
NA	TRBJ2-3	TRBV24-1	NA	CATSLSGLADTTDTQYF	TGTGCCACCTCTCTATCAGGGTTAGCGGACACCACAGATACGCAGTATTTT
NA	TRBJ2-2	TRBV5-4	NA	CASTVSRTNTGELFF	TGTGCCAGCACCGTAAGCCGAACGAACACCGGGGAGCTGTTTTTT
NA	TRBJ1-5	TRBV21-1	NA	CASSKVGAGAHQPQHF	NA
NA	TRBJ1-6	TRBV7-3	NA	CASSLTFRGGDSPLHF	TGTGCCAGCAGCTTAACGTTCCGGGGAGGGGATTCACCCCTCCACTTT
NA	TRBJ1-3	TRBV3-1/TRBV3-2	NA	CASSLRGTGNTIYF	TGTGCCAGCAGCCTAAGGGGGACTGGAAACACCATATATTTT
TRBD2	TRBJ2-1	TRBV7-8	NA	CASSLAGGRAEQFF	TGTGCCAGCAGCCTAGCGGGGGGGCGGGCTGAGCAGTTCTTC